The sequence of this T cell receptor (beta chain) was determined in a study of T cell responses to AZD1222 COVID-19 vaccine. To note about this clone: The antigen is unknown.

Study results and limitations: Regions left unmutated in variants are reportedly the target of nearly half of spike-specific TCRs.

Data came from immunoSEQ multiplex PCR; TCRdb stores just in-frame clones and leaves some out. Among about 66,000 clones listed, just over 90% were seen once. This CDR3 has 14 amino acids. Germline loops: CDR1 GTSNPN, CDR2 SVGIG (reference sequence). V was pared by 4 bases and J by 0 bases, with 10 bases between. This rearrangement joins TRBV30 to TRBJ1-3; D is undetermined. The source of this sequence is an adult who received the MenACWY meningococcal vaccine as a control. The source material was peripheral blood, sampled 28 days after the second dose of the MenACWY control vaccine. CDR3 sequence reads: CAWTQRSSGNTIYF. CDR3 sequence (DNA): TGTGCCTGGACCCAACGGAGCTCTGGAAACACCATATATTTT. Full variable domain (missing parts from reference TRBV30 and TRBJ1-3): SQTIHQWPATLVQPVGSPLSLECTVEGTSNPNLYWYRQAAGRGLQLLFYSVGIGQISSEVPQNLSASRPQDRQFILSSKKLLLSDSGFYLCAWTQRSSGNTIYFGEGSWLTVV.